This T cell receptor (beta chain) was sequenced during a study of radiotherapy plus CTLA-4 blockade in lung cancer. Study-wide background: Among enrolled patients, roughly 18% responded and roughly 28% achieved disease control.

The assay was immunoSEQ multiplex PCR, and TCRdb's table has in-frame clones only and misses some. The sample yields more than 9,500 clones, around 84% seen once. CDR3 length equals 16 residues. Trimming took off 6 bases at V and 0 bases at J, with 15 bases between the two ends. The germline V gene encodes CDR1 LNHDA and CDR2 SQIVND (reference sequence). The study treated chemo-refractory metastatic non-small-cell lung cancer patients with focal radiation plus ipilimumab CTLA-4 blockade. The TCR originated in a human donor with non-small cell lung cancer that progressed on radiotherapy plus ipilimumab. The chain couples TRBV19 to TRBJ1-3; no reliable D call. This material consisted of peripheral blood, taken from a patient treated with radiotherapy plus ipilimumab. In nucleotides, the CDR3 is TGTGCCAGTAGCCGTTCTGCGCCCGCCTCTGGAAACACCATATATTTT. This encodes CASSRSAPASGNTIYF.